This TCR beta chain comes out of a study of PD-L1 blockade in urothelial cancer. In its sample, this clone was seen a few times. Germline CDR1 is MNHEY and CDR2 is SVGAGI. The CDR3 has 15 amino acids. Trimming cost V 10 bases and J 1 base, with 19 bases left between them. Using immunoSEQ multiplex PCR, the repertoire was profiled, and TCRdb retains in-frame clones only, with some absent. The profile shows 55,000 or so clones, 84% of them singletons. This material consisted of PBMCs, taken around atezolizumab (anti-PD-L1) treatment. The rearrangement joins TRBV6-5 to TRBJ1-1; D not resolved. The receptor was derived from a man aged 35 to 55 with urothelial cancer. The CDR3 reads CATHYSAEQNTEAFF. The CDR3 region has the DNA TGTGCCACCCACTACTCAGCGGAACAGAACACTGAAGCTTTCTTT.